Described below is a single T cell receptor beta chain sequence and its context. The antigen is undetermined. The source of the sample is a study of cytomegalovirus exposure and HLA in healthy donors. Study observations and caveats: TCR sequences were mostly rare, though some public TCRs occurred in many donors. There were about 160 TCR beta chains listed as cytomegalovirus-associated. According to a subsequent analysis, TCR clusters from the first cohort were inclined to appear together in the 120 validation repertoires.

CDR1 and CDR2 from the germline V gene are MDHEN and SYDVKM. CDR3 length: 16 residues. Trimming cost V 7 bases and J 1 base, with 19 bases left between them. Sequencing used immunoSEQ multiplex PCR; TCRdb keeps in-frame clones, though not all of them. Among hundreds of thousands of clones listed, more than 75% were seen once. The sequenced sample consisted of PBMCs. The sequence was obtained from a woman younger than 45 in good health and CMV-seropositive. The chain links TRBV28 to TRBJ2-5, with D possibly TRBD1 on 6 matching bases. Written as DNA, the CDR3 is TGTGCCAGCACTCTTGGGTGGACAGACCCCCAAGAGACCCAGTACTTC. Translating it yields CASTLGWTDPQETQYF.